The 23 T cell receptor beta chains presented below share a single source sample, sequenced in a study of cytomegalovirus exposure and HLA in healthy donors. PCR primers comprised 60 Vbeta and 13 Jbeta primers. The method was immunoSEQ multiplex PCR; TCRdb's version includes in-frame clones alone and lacks a portion of them. The sample lists fewer than 150,000 clones, 65% to 85% occurring once. Source material: PBMCs. The source of these receptors is a man between 45 and 60 years old in good health and CMV-seronegative.

The CDR3, as DNA: TGTGCCAGCAGCTTGGCATTTAGGGGCGAGCAGTACTTC. Its protein product is CASSLAFRGEQYF. V and J are TRBV7-9 and TRBJ2-7; a weak D match, TRBD1 (5 bases). CDR3 length equals 13 residues. The germline V gene encodes CDR1 SEHNR and CDR2 FQNEAQ (reference sequence). V was clipped by 3 bases and J by 6 bases, with 12 bases between them.

This clone was found once. This chain connects TRBV4-1 to TRBJ2-5; TRBD2 matches 9 bases. In germline, CDR1 is MGHRA, CDR2 YSYEKL. The CDR3 runs to 15 residues. J was trimmed by 1 base and V by 3 bases; bases with no gene match: 3. This chain's CDR3 is CASSHSREGQETQYF. The CDR3 DNA follows: TGCGCCAGCAGCCACTCGCGGGAGGGCCAAGAGACCCAGTACTTC.

The V gene is TRBV7-9, the J gene TRBJ2-1; 7 bases map to TRBD2. CDR3 length: 18 amino acids. V shed 5 bases, J shed 0 bases, and the junction held 13 bases outside the gene matches. From germline, CDR1 is SEHNR and CDR2 FQNEAQ (reference sequence). In DNA form, the CDR3 reads TGTGCCAGCAGCCGACTTTTCTTGCGGGGGAGCTCCTACAATGAGCAGTTCTTC. Protein product: CASSRLFLRGSSYNEQFF.

This clone was counted once. The rearrangement links TRBV19 to TRBJ1-1; D unresolved. Trimming pared 3 bases from V and 1 base from J, leaving 9 bases between. The CDR3 runs 14 residues. The germline gives CDR1 LNHDA, CDR2 SQIVND (reference sequence). Here the CDR3 reads CASSIEPGNTEAFF. For the CDR3, the DNA is TGTGCCAGTAGTATTGAGCCAGGGAACACTGAAGCTTTCTTT. The variable domain in full, completed from reference TRBV19 and TRBJ1-1, reads DGGITQSPKYLFRKEGQNVTLSCEQNLNHDAMYWYRQDPGQGLRLIYYSQIVNDFQKGDIAEGYSVSREKKESFPLTVTSAQKNPTAFYLCASSIEPGNTEAFFGQGTRLTVV.

This clone has more than one count but fewer than ten. The genes are TRBV11-2 and TRBJ2-1; D not resolved. The CDR3 runs 14 residues. V was shortened by 8 bases and J by 4 bases, with 15 bases between the two germline ends. The germline gives CDR1 SGHAT, CDR2 FQNNGV. CDR3 region: CASDKVSDYNEQFF. Written as DNA, the CDR3 is TGTGCCAGCGATAAGGTCAGCGATTACAATGAGCAGTTCTTC.

This chain links TRBV5-4 with TRBJ2-1; 10 positions agree with TRBD2. Germline V CDR1 and CDR2: SGHNT, YYREEE (reference sequence). The CDR3 is made up of 12 amino acids. V trimming: 5 bases; J trimming: 16 bases; junction bases outside the gene matches: 9. The CDR3 sequence is CASSSQAGGRFF. CDR3 DNA: TGTGCCAGCAGTTCGCAAGCGGGAGGGCGATTCTTC.

V is TRBV30 and J is TRBJ2-3; 13 bases map to TRBD2. From germline, CDR1 is GTSNPN and CDR2 SVGIG (reference sequence). The trim removed 2 bases at V and 3 bases at J, leaving 8 bases unmatched. The CDR3 consists of 17 residues. In DNA form, the CDR3 reads TGTGCCTGGAGTTCTAGGACTAGCGGGAGAGGTACAGATACGCAGTATTTT. It is translated as CAWSSRTSGRGTDTQYF.

In this sample, this clone turned up once. The chain links TRBV28 to TRBJ2-7, with TRBD1 identical over 7 bases. CDR1 and CDR2 (germline): MDHEN, SYDVKM. The V segment lost 5 bases and the J segment 6 bases; nucleotides outside the gene matches: 4. CDR3 size: 12 residues. CDR3 residues: CASSATGVEQYF. CDR3 coding DNA: TGTGCCAGCAGTGCCACAGGGGTCGAGCAGTACTTC.

V usage is TRBV7-6 and J usage is TRBJ2-2, with TRBD2 identical over 9 bases. CDR1 and CDR2 (germline): SGHVS, FNYEAQ. This CDR3 has 16 amino acids. V was clipped by 5 bases and J by 7 bases; unmatched bases: 11. The CDR3 DNA reads as TGTGCCAGCAGCGACACCGGGACTAGCTTTGGCGGGGAGCTGTTTTTT. Residues: CASSDTGTSFGGELFF.

V usage is TRBV28 and J usage is TRBJ2-6, with 13 nucleotides matching TRBD2. The CDR3 is 20 residues long. Germline values: CDR1 MDHEN, CDR2 SYDVKM. Trimming cost V 4 bases and J 2 bases; bases outside gene matches: 11. The CDR3 is CASSSWGLAGPGAGANVLTF. As DNA, the CDR3 is TGTGCCAGCAGTTCCTGGGGACTAGCGGGACCCGGGGCTGGGGCCAACGTCCTGACTTTC.

V usage is TRBV2 and J usage is TRBJ1-1, with a weak D call TRBD1 (5 bases). The CDR3 spans 15 residues. Per germline, CDR1 SNHLY and CDR2 FYNNEI. Trimming removed 2 bases at V and 3 bases at J, with 13 bases between. CDR3 coding DNA: TGTGCCAGCAGTGAACATCCGGGGACTGACACTGAAGCTTTCTTT. Protein sequence: CASSEHPGTDTEAFF.

The chain uses TRBV5-1 and TRBJ2-1; TRBD1 is a possible D gene (6 bases). From germline, CDR1 is SGHRS and CDR2 YFSETQ. The V end was cut by 0 bases, the J end by 6 bases, with 16 bases between. The length of the CDR3 is 16 residues. CDR3 in amino acids: CASSLDAGEGGNEQFF. CDR3 bases: TGCGCCAGCAGCTTGGATGCAGGGGAAGGGGGCAATGAGCAGTTCTTC.

The gene calls are TRBV28 and TRBJ1-1; D call uncertain. CDR3 length: 14 residues. Germline V CDR1 and CDR2: MDHEN, SYDVKM. V shed 1 base and J shed 0 bases, with 6 bases lying between them. CDR3 protein: CASSLFVLNTEAFF. For the CDR3, the DNA is TGTGCCAGCAGTTTATTCGTCCTGAACACTGAAGCTTTCTTT. Full variable domain (missing parts from reference TRBV28 and TRBJ1-1): DVKVTQSSRYLVKRTGEKVFLECVQDMDHENMFWYRQDPGLGLRLIYFSYDVKMKEKGDIPEGYSVSREKKERFSLILESASTNQTSMYLCASSLFVLNTEAFFGQGTRLTVV.

The chain combines TRBV2 with TRBJ1-4; D is uncertain. CDR3 length: 15 residues. Germline V gives CDR1 SNHLY, CDR2 FYNNEI. V lost 3 bases and J 8 bases, leaving 16 bases between the germline ends. CDR3 residues: CASSERGWQTEKLFF. Here the CDR3 DNA reads TGTGCCAGCAGTGAGCGAGGGTGGCAGACCGAAAAACTGTTTTTT.

The CDR3 spells CAWRGLAVTDTQYF. For the CDR3, the DNA is TGTGCCTGGAGAGGACTAGCGGTGACAGATACGCAGTATTTT. The chain carries TRBV30 and TRBJ2-3, with 10 bases fitting TRBD2. The CDR3 sequence is 14 residues long. The germline CDR1 and CDR2 sequences are GTSNPN and SVGIG (reference sequence). J lost 3 bases, V lost 3 bases, and 3 bases had no gene match. The full variable domain, its missing parts supplied by reference TRBV30 and TRBJ2-3, is SQTIHQWPATLVQPVGSPLSLECTVEGTSNPNLYWYRQAAGRGLQLLFYSVGIGQISSEVPQNLSASRPQDRQFILSSKKLLLSDSGFYLCAWRGLAVTDTQYFGPGTRLTVL.

The chain has TRBV28 and TRBJ2-7; 11 bases fit TRBD2. J was trimmed by 3 bases and V by 4 bases; bases with no gene match: 8. The CDR3 spans 16 residues. CDR1 is MDHEN and CDR2 is SYDVKM in the germline V gene. The DNA of the CDR3 is TGTGCCAGCAGTTCCCCCGGACTAGCGGGCAACTACGAGCAGTACTTC. This gives the protein CASSSPGLAGNYEQYF.

The rearrangement joins TRBV30 to TRBJ1-1; TRBD1 might be the D (5 bases). Germline CDR1 GTSNPN, CDR2 SVGIG (reference sequence). CDR3 length: 14 residues. Trimming stripped 8 bases from V and 0 bases from J, with 16 bases between. CDR3 nucleotide sequence: TGTGCCGGAACTATACAGGTCATGAACACTGAAGCTTTCTTT. Translating gives CAGTIQVMNTEAFF.

This clone appeared a single time. The gene calls are TRBV27 and TRBJ2-7, with a weak D call TRBD1 (6 bases). Germline assignment: CDR1 MNHEY and CDR2 SMNVEV (reference sequence). This CDR3 region has 12 residues. V lost 6 bases to trimming and J lost 6 bases, with 12 bases between them. The CDR3 is CASSPQGGEQYF. CDR3 in DNA: TGTGCCAGCAGCCCACAGGGCGGCGAGCAGTACTTC.

This clone was observed a handful of times. The V and J genes are TRBV21-1 and TRBJ2-5; TRBD2, the table's D call, lacks a check against the DNA. TRBV21-1 is a pseudogene locus. The CDR3 sequence is 15 residues long. The CDR3: CASIKGTGRGETQYF. CDR3 DNA sequence: TGTGCCAGCATTAAAGGGACCGGGAGAGGGGAGACCCAGTACTTC.

The genes are TRBV18 and TRBJ1-1; TRBD1 might be the D (6 bases). Per germline, CDR1 KGHSH and CDR2 LQKENI. V was cut by 3 bases and J by 5 bases, with 19 bases left in between. The CDR3 consists of 16 residues. CDR3 DNA: TGTGCCAGCTCACCTTCAGAGGGGGGGGTAGGTACTGAAGCTTTCTTT. This translates into CASSPSEGGVGTEAFF.

In its sample, this clone was seen a few times. The chain joins TRBV19 to TRBJ1-1; 8 bases agree with TRBD1. From germline, CDR1 is LNHDA and CDR2 SQIVND (reference sequence). V gave up 6 bases and J gave up 5 bases; unmatched junction bases: 2. The CDR3 has 12 residues. Here the CDR3 reads CASRRQGTEAFF. The CDR3 nucleotides are TGTGCCAGTAGGCGACAGGGGACTGAAGCTTTCTTT.

The table lists this clone with a count of one. This chain uses TRBV7-6 with TRBJ2-1; 8 bases match TRBD2. The CDR3 is made up of 15 amino acids. V was clipped by 2 bases and J by 5 bases; unmatched bases: 5. The germline CDR1 and CDR2 sequences are SGHVS and FNYEAQ. The CDR3 DNA is TGTGCCAGCAGCTTAACACTAGCGGACGACAATGAGCAGTTCTTC. Its protein product is CASSLTLADDNEQFF.

Note on this clone: One end of the junction is discordant with germline, which a read error may explain. The chain has TRBV7-9 and TRBJ2-3; 9 nucleotides match TRBD2. This CDR3 contains 12 residues. Germline loops: CDR1 SEHNR, CDR2 FQNEAQ (reference sequence). The CDR3 sequence is CASSLDGGLAFF. CDR3 DNA sequence: TGTGCCAGCAGCTTAGATGGAGGACTAGCGTTTTTT.